The present entry profiles one T cell receptor beta chain with its context. As yet, its antigen is unknown. This sample stems from a study of T cell responses to AZD1222 COVID-19 vaccine. Study findings and constraints: Seropositive at baseline were only a handful of AZD1222 recipients. White British ancestry dominated among donors, who included more females, and clonal diversity was possibly underestimated. Sampling captured repertoires only after the peak T cell response.

The assay was immunoSEQ multiplex PCR, and TCRdb's table has in-frame clones only and misses some. The table shows approximately 80,000 clones, with around 90% occurring only once. This clonotype originated in an adult who received the AZD1222 COVID-19 vaccine. The sample in question was peripheral blood, obtained 28 days after the second AZD1222 dose.

Written as DNA, the CDR3 is TGTGCCAGCAGCCAACAGGGCTATGGCTACACCTTC. Translation: CASSQQGYGYTF. The rearrangement uses TRBV28 and TRBJ1-2, with a weak D call TRBD1 (6 bases). The ends were cut back, 6 bases at V and 4 bases at J, with 9 bases in the middle. From germline, CDR1 is MDHEN and CDR2 SYDVKM. The CDR3 sequence is 12 residues long.